One and the same sample provided the 8 T cell receptor beta chains below, sequenced in a study of control samples from healthy donors and cancer patients. Measured with immunoSEQ multiplex PCR; TCRdb has only the in-frame clones, and not every one. The sample shows over 80,000 clones, approximately 81% of them seen only once. Sequencing was done on a sample of blood. These receptor sequences come from a woman between 25 and 40 years old in good health.

J is TRBJ1-5 and V is TRBV6-4, with 8 bases matching TRBD1. From germline, CDR1 is MRHNA and CDR2 SNTAGT. This CDR3 is built from 14 residues. The ends lost 6 bases at V and 1 base at J; junction bases unmatched: 2. CDR3 protein: CASRDRESNQPQHF. CDR3 nucleotide sequence: TGTGCCAGCAGGGACAGGGAGAGCAATCAGCCCCAGCATTTT.

The CDR3 reads CASSYSPTGGEKLFF. CDR3 coding DNA: TGTGCCAGCAGTTACTCACCGACGGGAGGGGAAAAACTGTTTTTT. V and J are TRBV6-5 and TRBJ1-4, with D hard to call. The germline V and J ends were trimmed by 0 bases and 8 bases, with 13 bases remaining between them. The length of the CDR3 is 15 residues. Germline V gene data show CDR1 as MNHEY and CDR2 as SVGAGI.

The V gene is TRBV11-3, the J gene TRBJ2-5; possibly TRBD2 for D (6 bases). The length of the CDR3 is 15 residues. Germline assignment: CDR1 SGHNT and CDR2 YENEEA. V lost 1 base, J lost 1 base, and 10 bases lay in between. The CDR3 nucleotides are TGTGCCAGCAGCTTAGGGGTGGGGGGCCAAGAGACCCAGTACTTC. Protein product: CASSLGVGGQETQYF.

The CDR3 is CASSSGLAGLGFF. The CDR3 DNA sequence: TGTGCCAGCAGCTCGGGACTAGCGGGCCTGGGGTTCTTC. This chain uses TRBV11-2 with TRBJ2-1; 12 bases are a match to TRBD2. The ends lost 4 bases at V and 15 bases at J; junction bases unmatched: 7. CDR1 is SGHAT, CDR2 FQNNGV, per germline. This CDR3 region has 13 residues. Full variable domain (outside the CDR3, taken from reference TRBV11-2 and TRBJ2-1): EAGVAQSPRYKIIEKRQSVAFWCNPISGHATLYWYQQILGQGPKLLIQFQNNGVVDDSQLPKDRFSAERLKGVDSTLKIQPAKLEDSAVYLCASSSGLAGLGFFGPGTRLTVL.

The chain couples TRBV14 to TRBJ1-1, with D perhaps matching TRBD1 (5 bases). Germline lookup yields CDR1 SGHDN and CDR2 FVKESK. This CDR3 has 14 amino acids. Trimming cost V 4 bases and J 3 bases, with 12 bases left between them. The CDR3 nucleotides read TGTGCCAGCAGCCCGGGGGGTGGGCACACTGAAGCTTTCTTT. Amino acid sequence: CASSPGGGHTEAFF.

This clone was recorded at least ten times. The CDR3 sequence is CASNEGRRGNYGYTF. CDR3 sequence (DNA): TGTGCCAGCAACGAGGGCCGCAGGGGTAACTATGGCTACACCTTC. V usage is TRBV2 and J usage is TRBJ1-2, with a tentative D call TRBD1 (6 bases). V lost 7 bases and J 1 base, leaving 16 bases between the germline ends. The CDR3 consists of 15 residues. The germline CDR1 and CDR2 sequences are SNHLY and FYNNEI.

Of note for this clone: The junction shows a germline mismatch at one end, possibly a read error. The rearrangement links TRBV12-5 to TRBJ1-6, with D perhaps matching TRBD1 (6 bases). Germline loops: CDR1 LGHNT, CDR2 FRNRAP. The CDR3 runs 14 residues. The CDR3, as DNA: TGTGCTAGTGGCTTGGACAGTCAGAATTCACCCCTCCACTTT. It translates to CASGLDSQNSPLHF.

The gene calls are TRBV11-2 and TRBJ2-4, with D tentatively TRBD2 (5 bases). V lost 1 base and J lost 9, with 16 bases in between. The CDR3 spans 15 residues. Germline-derived CDR1 and CDR2 are SGHAT and FQNNGV. CDR3: CASSLVPLNEGIQYF. The CDR3 nucleotides are TGTGCCAGCAGCTTAGTTCCACTCAATGAGGGCATTCAGTACTTC. Using reference TRBV11-2 and TRBJ2-4 for the parts outside the CDR3, the full variable domain is EAGVAQSPRYKIIEKRQSVAFWCNPISGHATLYWYQQILGQGPKLLIQFQNNGVVDDSQLPKDRFSAERLKGVDSTLKIQPAKLEDSAVYLCASSLVPLNEGIQYFGAGTRLSVL.